A single sample is the source of the 13 T cell receptor beta chains below, sequenced in a study of blood T cell repertoires in COVID-19. Using immunoSEQ multiplex PCR, the repertoire was profiled, and TCRdb retains in-frame clones only, with some absent. The table has 100,000 to 120,000 clones, about 80% seen once. Sequenced material: peripheral blood. Receptors were obtained from a woman of 80 years or more with active or convalescent COVID-19.

This chain connects TRBV5-6 to TRBJ1-6, with 11 bases lining up with TRBD1. The germline CDR1 and CDR2 sequences are SGHDT and YYEEEE. V shed 2 bases, J shed 10 bases, and the junction held 8 bases outside the gene matches. The CDR3 spans 16 residues. CDR3 sequence (DNA): TGTGCCAGCAGCTTCTCAGGGACAGGGGGGTGGTCACCCCTCCACTTT. Translated: CASSFSGTGGWSPLHF.

The chain uses TRBV7-8 and TRBJ1-6, with D possibly being TRBD1 (5 bases). V dropped 5 bases and J dropped 8 bases, with 13 bases sitting between them. CDR3 length: 14 amino acids. Germline V lookup: CDR1 SGHVS, CDR2 FQNEAQ. Here the CDR3 DNA reads TGTGCCAGCAGCCCAAAGCGGGGGGATTCACCCCTCCACTTT. Its protein product is CASSPKRGDSPLHF.

J is TRBJ1-2 and V is TRBV14; D is possibly TRBD1 (6 bases). V was shortened by 4 bases and J by 8 bases, with 14 bases between the two germline ends. This CDR3 is 13 amino acids long. Germline CDR1 is SGHDN and CDR2 is FVKESK. The CDR3: CASSPIGQPGYTF. The CDR3 DNA reads TGTGCCAGCAGCCCCATCGGACAGCCGGGCTACACCTTC. Variable domain in full (rest from reference TRBV14 and TRBJ1-2): EAGVTQFPSHSVIEKGQTVTLRCDPISGHDNLYWYRRVMGKEIKFLLHFVKESKQDESGMPNNRFLAERTGGTYSTLKVQPAELEDSGVYFCASSPIGQPGYTFGSGTRLTVV.

This clone was counted a few times. The gene calls are TRBV19 and TRBJ2-1, with 11 positions matching TRBD2. After removal of 7 bases from V and 6 bases from J, the junction contained 2 bases not matched to a gene. The germline gives CDR1 LNHDA, CDR2 SQIVND (reference sequence). There are 13 residues in the CDR3. DNA for the CDR3: TGTGCCAGTAACCTAGCGGGGGGCAATGAGCAGTTCTTC. It is translated as CASNLAGGNEQFF.

The rearrangement joins TRBV30 to TRBJ1-3; D not resolved. Trimming stripped 0 bases from V and 0 bases from J, with 9 bases between. The CDR3 is 15 amino acids. Germline loops: CDR1 GTSNPN, CDR2 SVGIG (reference sequence). The CDR3 DNA reads as TGTGCCTGGAGTGTCGGAGTTTACTCTGGAAACACCATATATTTT. It encodes CAWSVGVYSGNTIYF. Full variable domain (remainder filled in from reference TRBV30 and TRBJ1-3): SQTIHQWPATLVQPVGSPLSLECTVEGTSNPNLYWYRQAAGRGLQLLFYSVGIGQISSEVPQNLSASRPQDRQFILSSKKLLLSDSGFYLCAWSVGVYSGNTIYFGEGSWLTVV.

The gene calls are TRBV2 and TRBJ1-2; D is unresolved. This CDR3 comprises 15 residues. Germline V gene data show CDR1 as SNHLY and CDR2 as FYNNEI. The V and J ends lost 2 bases and 4 bases respectively, with 14 bases between them. The CDR3 is CASSENEGWGYGYTF. The CDR3, as DNA: TGTGCCAGCAGTGAAAACGAGGGTTGGGGCTATGGCTACACCTTC.

The chain links TRBV5-4 to TRBJ2-3; D is uncertain. The germline CDR1 and CDR2 sequences are SGHNT and YYREEE (reference sequence). V lost 1 base to trimming and J lost 0 bases, with 6 bases between them. The CDR3 runs to 14 residues. Here the CDR3 DNA reads TGTGCCAGCAGCTTGTCCGGTAGCACAGATACGCAGTATTTT. Its translation: CASSLSGSTDTQYF.

V usage is TRBV5-6 and J usage is TRBJ1-5; D is unclear. The CDR3 totals 14 residues. Looked up from germline, CDR1 is SGHDT and CDR2 is YYEEEE. V gave up 2 bases and J gave up 4 bases, with 10 bases separating them. CDR3 nucleotides: TGTGCCAGCAGCTTCTATACAGCAAATCAGCCCCAGCATTTT. It encodes CASSFYTANQPQHF.

The chain links TRBV12-3 or TRBV12-4 to TRBJ1-1; TRBD1 might be the D (6 bases). V lost 6 bases to trimming and J lost 5 bases, with 13 bases between them. CDR3 length: 13 amino acids. CDR3 in amino acids: CASRTGMGTEAFF. CDR3 nucleotide sequence: TGTGCCAGCAGAACAGGGATGGGTACTGAAGCTTTCTTT.

On this clone: A junction boundary mismatches the germline segment, possibly from a read error. The gene calls are TRBV28 and TRBJ1-1; 11 positions agree with TRBD1. This CDR3 has 16 amino acids. Germline CDR1 and CDR2: MDHEN and SYDVKM. This chain's CDR3 is CASTIGTGGLNPEAFF. The CDR3 DNA follows: TGTGCCAGCACCATAGGGACAGGGGGGTTGAACCCTGAAGCTTTCTTT. Drawing the rest from reference TRBV28 and TRBJ1-1, the complete variable domain is DVKVTQSSRYLVKRTGEKVFLECVQDMDHENMFWYRQDPGLGLRLIYFSYDVKMKEKGDIPEGYSVSREKKERFSLILESASTNQTSMYLCASTIGTGGLNPEAFFGQGTRLTVV.

This chain connects TRBV7-9 to TRBJ2-1; D uncertain. The CDR3 loop spans 16 amino acids. Trimming took 5 bases from V and 2 from J, leaving 16 bases between them. Germline V CDR1 and CDR2: SEHNR, FQNEAQ (reference sequence). The chain's CDR3 is CASSPRLRQAYNEQFF. The CDR3 DNA is TGTGCCAGCAGCCCCCGGTTGAGGCAAGCCTACAATGAGCAGTTCTTC.

J is TRBJ2-3 and V is TRBV27, with 10 bases fitting TRBD2. CDR1 MNHEY and CDR2 SMNVEV come from the germline V gene (reference sequence). This CDR3 spans 19 amino acids. V dropped 1 base and J dropped 6; count of bases not matched to a gene: 16. The chain's CDR3 is CASSLFSSGRAIEEDTQYF. CDR3 in DNA: TGTGCCAGCAGTTTATTCTCCAGCGGGAGGGCCATAGAGGAGGATACGCAGTATTTT.

In its sample, this clone was seen many times. A junction boundary mismatches the germline segment, possibly from a read error. The V gene is TRBV7-8, the J gene TRBJ2-7, with 9 bases fitting TRBD1. The CDR3 extends over 12 amino acids. Germline V CDR1 and CDR2: SGHVS, FQNEAQ. The CDR3, as DNA: TGTGCCAGCAGCCCTAACACCGGGACAGGGCGCTTC. The encoded protein is CASSPNTGTGRF.